This T cell receptor (beta chain) was obtained from a study of tumor and adjacent non-tumor tissue in lung cancer. Study-wide background: On average, productive TCRbeta reads reached about 4 million per sample. Study results and caveats: TCR diversity was significantly greater in tumor than normal lung tissue. Normal lung showed higher cumulative top 100 clone frequency than tumor.

About this clonotype itself: The antigen is undetermined.

TCRbeta libraries were built with three rounds of nested PCR, modified from ARM-PCR. TCRdb reprocessed the multiplex PCR reads via MiXCR and lists one record per CDR3 protein. This table has tens of thousands of distinct CDR3 sequences, 67% appearing once. No cell sorting was done before RNA was extracted from the tissue. Between August and November 2014, newly diagnosed, chemotherapy-naive lung cancer patients underwent thoracic surgery in China. The V segment lost 8 bases and the J segment 6 bases; nucleotides outside the gene matches: 10. This CDR3 comprises 15 residues. From germline, CDR1 is SQVTM and CDR2 ANQGSEA.

Material for sequencing was lung tumor tissue. The V gene is TRBV29-1, the J gene TRBJ2-1, with 13 bases matching TRBD2. The receptor was isolated from a man aged 55 to 70 with non-small cell lung cancer. CDR3 in amino acids: CSSRTSGRDSNEQFF. CDR3 nucleotides: TGCAGCTCTCGAACTAGCGGGAGGGACTCCAATGAGCAGTTCTTC.